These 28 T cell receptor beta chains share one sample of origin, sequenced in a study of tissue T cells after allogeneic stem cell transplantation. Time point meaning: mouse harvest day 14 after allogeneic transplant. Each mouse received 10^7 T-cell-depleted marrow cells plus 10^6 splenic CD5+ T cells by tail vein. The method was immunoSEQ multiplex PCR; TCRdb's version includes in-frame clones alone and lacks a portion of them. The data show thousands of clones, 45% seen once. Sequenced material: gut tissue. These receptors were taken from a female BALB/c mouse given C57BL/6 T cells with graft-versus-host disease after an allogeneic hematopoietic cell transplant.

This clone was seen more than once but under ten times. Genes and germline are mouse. The part of the CDR3 DNA that was read is TGTGCCAGCAGCACCCGACTGGGGGTCTCCTATGAACAGTAC. Its translation is CASSTRLGVSYEQY. The complete CDR3 protein is CASSTRLGVSYEQYF. This chain connects TRBV3 to TRBJ2-7; 9 positions agree with TRBD2. Read data end 1 residue before the CDR3 end; the end is taken from the germline J gene. V lost 5 bases, J lost 0 bases, and 5 bases stayed unmatched. Germline lookup yields CDR1 SNHLY and CDR2 FYNGKV (reference sequence). The CDR3 loop spans 15 amino acids.

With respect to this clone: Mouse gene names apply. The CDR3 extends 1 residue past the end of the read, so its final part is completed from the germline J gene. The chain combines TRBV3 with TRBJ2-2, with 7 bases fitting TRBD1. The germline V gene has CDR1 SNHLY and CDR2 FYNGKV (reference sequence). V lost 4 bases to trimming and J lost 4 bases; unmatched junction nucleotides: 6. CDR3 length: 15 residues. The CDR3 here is CASSSTGRGTGQLYF. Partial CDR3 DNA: TGTGCCAGCAGCTCGACAGGGCGAGGCACCGGGCAGCTCTAC. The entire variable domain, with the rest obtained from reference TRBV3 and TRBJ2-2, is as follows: GPKVLQIPSHQIIDMGQMVTLNCDPVSNHLYFYWYKQILGQQMEFLVNFYNGKVMEKSKLFKDQFSVERPDGSYFTLKIQPTALEDSAVYFCASSSTGRGTGQLYFGEGSKLTVL.

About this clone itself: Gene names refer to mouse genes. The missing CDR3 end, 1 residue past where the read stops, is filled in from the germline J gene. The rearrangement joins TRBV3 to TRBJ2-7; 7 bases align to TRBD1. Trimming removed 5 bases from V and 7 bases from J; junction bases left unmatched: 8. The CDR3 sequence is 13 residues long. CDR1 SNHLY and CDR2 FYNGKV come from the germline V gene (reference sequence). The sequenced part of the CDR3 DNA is TGTGCCAGCAGCCCCCGACAGGGATGGGAACAGTAC. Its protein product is CASSPRQGWEQY. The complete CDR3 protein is CASSPRQGWEQYF.

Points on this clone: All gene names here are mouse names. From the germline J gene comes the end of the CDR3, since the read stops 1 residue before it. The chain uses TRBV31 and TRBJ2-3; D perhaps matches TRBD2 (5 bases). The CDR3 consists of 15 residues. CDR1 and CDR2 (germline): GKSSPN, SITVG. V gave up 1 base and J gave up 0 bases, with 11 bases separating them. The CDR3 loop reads CAWSRLGTSAETLYF. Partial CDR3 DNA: TGTGCCTGGAGTCGTCTGGGTACTAGTGCAGAAACGCTGTAT. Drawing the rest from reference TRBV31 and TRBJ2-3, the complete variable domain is AQTIHQWPVAEIKAVGSPLSLGCTIKGKSSPNLYWYWQATGGTLQQLFYSITVGQVESVVQLNLSASRPKDDQFILSTEKLLLSHSGFYLCAWSRLGTSAETLYFGSGTRLTVL.

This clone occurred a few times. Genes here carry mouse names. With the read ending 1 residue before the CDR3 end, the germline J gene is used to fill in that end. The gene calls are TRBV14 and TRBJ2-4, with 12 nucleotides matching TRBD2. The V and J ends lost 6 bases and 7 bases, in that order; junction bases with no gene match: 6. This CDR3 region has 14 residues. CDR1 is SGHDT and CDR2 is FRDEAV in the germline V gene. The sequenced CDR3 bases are TGTGCCAGCACCTCCGGGACTGGGGGGCACACCTTGTAC. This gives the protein CASTSGTGGHTLY. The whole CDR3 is CASTSGTGGHTLYF.

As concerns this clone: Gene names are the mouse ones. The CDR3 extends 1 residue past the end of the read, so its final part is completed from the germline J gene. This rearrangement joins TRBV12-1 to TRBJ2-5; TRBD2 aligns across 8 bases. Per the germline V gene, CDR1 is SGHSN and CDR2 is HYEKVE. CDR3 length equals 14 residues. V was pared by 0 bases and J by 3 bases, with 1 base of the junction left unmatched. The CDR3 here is CASSLAGGQDTQYF. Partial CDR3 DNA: TGTGCCAGCTCTCTCGCTGGGGGGCAAGACACCCAGTAC.

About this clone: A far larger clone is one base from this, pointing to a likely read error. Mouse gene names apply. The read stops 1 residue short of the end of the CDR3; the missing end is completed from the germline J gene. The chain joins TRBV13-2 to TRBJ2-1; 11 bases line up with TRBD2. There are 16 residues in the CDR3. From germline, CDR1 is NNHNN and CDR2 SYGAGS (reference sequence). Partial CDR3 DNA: TGTGCCTGCGGTGATGCCGGGACTGGGGGTTATGCTGAGCAGTTC. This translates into CACGDAGTGGYAEQF. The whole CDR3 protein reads CACGDAGTGGYAEQFF.

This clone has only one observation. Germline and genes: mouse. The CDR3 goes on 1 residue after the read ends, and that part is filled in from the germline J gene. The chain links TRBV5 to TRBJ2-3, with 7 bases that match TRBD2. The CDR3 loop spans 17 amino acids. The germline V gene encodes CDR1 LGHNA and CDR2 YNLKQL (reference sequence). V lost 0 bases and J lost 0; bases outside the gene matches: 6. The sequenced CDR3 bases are TGTGCCAGCAGCCAAGAGGGCTGGGGGTCTAGTGCAGAAACGCTGTAT. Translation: CASSQEGWGSSAETLY. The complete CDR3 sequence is CASSQEGWGSSAETLYF.

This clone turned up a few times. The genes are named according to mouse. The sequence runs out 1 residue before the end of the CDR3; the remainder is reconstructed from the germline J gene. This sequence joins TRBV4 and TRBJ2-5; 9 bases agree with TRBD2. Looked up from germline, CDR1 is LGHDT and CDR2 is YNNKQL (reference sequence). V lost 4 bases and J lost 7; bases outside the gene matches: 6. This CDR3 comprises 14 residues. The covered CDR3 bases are TGTGCCAGCAGCTTTTGGGGGGGCATCAACACCCAGTAC. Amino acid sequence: CASSFWGGINTQY. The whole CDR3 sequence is CASSFWGGINTQYF.

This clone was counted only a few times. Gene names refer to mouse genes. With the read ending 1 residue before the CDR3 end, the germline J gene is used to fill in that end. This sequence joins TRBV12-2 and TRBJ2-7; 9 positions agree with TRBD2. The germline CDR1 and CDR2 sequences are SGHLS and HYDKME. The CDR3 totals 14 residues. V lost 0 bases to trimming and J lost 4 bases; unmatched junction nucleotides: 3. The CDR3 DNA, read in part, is TGTGCCAGCTCTCTCTCTGGGGGGGGGTATGAACAGTAC. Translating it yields CASSLSGGGYEQY. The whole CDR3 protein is CASSLSGGGYEQYF.

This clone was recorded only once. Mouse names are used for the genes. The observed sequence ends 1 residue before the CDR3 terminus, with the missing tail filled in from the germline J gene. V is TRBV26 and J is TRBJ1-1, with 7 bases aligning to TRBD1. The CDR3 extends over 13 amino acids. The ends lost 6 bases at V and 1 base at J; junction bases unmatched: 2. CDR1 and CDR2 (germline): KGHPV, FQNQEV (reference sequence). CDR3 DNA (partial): TGTGCCAGCAGGGACAGGTTGAACACAGAAGTCTTC. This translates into CASRDRLNTEVF. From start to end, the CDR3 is CASRDRLNTEVFF. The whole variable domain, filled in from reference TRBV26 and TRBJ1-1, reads NSKVIQTPRYLVKGQGQKAKMRCIPEKGHPVVFWYQQNKNNEFKFLINFQNQEVLQQIDMTEKRFSAECPSNSPCSLEIQSSEAGDSALYLCASRDRLNTEVFFGKGTRLTVV.

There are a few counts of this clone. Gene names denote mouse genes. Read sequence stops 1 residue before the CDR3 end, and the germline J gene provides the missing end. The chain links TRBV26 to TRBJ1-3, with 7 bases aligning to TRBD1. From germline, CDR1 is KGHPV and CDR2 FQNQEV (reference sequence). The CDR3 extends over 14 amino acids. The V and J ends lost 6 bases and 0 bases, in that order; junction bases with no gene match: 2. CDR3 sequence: CASRQGVSGNTLYF. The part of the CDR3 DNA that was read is TGTGCCAGCAGGCAGGGGGTTTCTGGAAATACGCTCTAT.

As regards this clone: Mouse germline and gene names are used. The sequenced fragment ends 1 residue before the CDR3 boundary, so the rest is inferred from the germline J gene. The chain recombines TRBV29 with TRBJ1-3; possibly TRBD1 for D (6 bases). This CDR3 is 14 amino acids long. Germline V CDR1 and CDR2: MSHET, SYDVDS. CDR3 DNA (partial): TGTGCGAGGGGGGGACTCTATTCTGGAAATACGCTCTAT. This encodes CARGGLYSGNTLY. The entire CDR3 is CARGGLYSGNTLYF.

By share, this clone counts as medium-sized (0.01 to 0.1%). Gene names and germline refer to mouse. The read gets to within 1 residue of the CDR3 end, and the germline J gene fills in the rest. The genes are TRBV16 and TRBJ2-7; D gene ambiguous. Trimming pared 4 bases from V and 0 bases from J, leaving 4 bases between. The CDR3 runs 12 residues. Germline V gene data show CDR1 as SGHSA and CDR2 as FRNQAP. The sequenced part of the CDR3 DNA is TGTGCAAGCAGCTCCAGCTCCTATGAACAGTAC. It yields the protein CASSSSSYEQY. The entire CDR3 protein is CASSSSSYEQYF.

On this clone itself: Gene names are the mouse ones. Incomplete CDR3 DNA: TGTGCCAGCAGTGTGACTGGAAACTATGCTGAGCAGTTC. It translates to CASSVTGNYAEQF. The whole CDR3 sequence is CASSVTGNYAEQFF. The genes are TRBV15 and TRBJ2-1; D is possibly TRBD2 (6 bases). The read ends 1 residue early relative to the CDR3; the germline J gene fills the gap. Germline loops: CDR1 SGHND, CDR2 FRSKSL. V was trimmed by 5 bases and J by 1 base, leaving 9 bases between them. The CDR3 runs 14 residues.

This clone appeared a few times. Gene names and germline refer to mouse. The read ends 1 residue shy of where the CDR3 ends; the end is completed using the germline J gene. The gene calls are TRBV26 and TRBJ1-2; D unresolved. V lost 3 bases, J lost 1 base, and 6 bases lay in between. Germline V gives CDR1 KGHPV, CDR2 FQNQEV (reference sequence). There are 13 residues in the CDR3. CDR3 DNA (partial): TGTGCCAGCAGTCTCCCGGGAAACTCCGACTACACC. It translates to CASSLPGNSDYT. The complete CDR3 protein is CASSLPGNSDYTF.

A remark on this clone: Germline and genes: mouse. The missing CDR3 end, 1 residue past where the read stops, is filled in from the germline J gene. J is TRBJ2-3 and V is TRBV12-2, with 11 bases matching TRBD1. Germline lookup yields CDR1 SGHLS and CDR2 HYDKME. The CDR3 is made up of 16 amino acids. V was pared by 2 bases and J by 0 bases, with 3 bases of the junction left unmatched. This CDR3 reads CASSPGQGASAETLYF. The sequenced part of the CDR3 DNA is TGTGCCAGCTCTCCCGGACAGGGGGCGAGTGCAGAAACGCTGTAT. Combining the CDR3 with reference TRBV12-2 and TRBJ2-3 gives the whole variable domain NSGVVQSPRYIIKGKGERSILKCIPISGHLSVAWYQQTQGQELKFFIQHYDKMERDKGNLPSRFSVQQFDDYHSEMNMSALELEDSAVYFCASSPGQGASAETLYFGSGTRLTVL.

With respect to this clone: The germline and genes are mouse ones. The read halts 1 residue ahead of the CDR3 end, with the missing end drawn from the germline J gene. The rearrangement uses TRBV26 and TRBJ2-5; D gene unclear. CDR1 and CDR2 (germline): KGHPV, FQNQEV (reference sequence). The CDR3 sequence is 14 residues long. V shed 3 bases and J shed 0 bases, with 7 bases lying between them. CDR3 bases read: TGTGCCAGCAGTCTAGGACCTAACCAAGACACCCAGTAC. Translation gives CASSLGPNQDTQY. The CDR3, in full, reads CASSLGPNQDTQYF.

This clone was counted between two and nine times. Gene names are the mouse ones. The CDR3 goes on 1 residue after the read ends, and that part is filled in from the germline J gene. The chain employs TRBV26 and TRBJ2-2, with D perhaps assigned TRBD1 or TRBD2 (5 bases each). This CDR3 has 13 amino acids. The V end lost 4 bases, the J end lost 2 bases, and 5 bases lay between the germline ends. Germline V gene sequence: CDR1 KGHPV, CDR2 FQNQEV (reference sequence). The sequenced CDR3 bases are TGTGCCAGCAGTCGGGGGAACACCGGGCAGCTCTAC. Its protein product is CASSRGNTGQLY. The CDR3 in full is CASSRGNTGQLYF.

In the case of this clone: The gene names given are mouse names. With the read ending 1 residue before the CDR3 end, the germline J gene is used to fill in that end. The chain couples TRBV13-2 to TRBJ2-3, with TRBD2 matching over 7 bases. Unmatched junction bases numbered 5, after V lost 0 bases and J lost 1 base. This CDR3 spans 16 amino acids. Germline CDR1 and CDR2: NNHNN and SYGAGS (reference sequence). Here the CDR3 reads CASGDAGWGGAETLYF. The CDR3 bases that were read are TGTGCCAGCGGTGATGCAGGGTGGGGGGGTGCAGAAACGCTGTAT.

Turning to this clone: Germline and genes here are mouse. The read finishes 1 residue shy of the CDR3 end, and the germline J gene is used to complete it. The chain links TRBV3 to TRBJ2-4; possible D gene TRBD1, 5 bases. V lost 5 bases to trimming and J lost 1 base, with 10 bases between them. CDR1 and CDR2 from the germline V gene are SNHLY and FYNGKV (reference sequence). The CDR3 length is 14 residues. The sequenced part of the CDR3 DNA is TGTGCCAGCAGCCGCAGGGAGGGTCAAAACACCTTGTAC. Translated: CASSRREGQNTLY. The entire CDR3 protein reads CASSRREGQNTLYF. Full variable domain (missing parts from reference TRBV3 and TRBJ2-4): GPKVLQIPSHQIIDMGQMVTLNCDPVSNHLYFYWYKQILGQQMEFLVNFYNGKVMEKSKLFKDQFSVERPDGSYFTLKIQPTALEDSAVYFCASSRREGQNTLYFGAGTRLSVL.

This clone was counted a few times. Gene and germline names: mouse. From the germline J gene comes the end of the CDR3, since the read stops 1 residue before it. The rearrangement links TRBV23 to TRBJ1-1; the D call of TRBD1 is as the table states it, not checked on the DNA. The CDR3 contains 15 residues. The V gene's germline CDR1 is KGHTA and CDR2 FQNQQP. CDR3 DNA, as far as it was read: TGCTCCAGCAGTCAAAACAGGGGGCGCTTCACAGAAGTCTTC. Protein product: CSSSQNRGRFTEVF. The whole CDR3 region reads CSSSQNRGRFTEVFF.

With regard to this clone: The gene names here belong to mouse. The CDR3 bases that were read are TGTGCCAGCAGTGCATTCTATGCTGAGCAGTTC. It is translated as CASSAFYAEQF. The CDR3 in its entirety is CASSAFYAEQFF. The V call is TRBV15, the J call TRBJ2-1; D uncertain. The CDR3 end lies 1 residue beyond the end of the read and is filled in from the germline J gene. The CDR3 is 12 residues long. Trimming took 5 bases from V and 3 from J, leaving 5 bases between them. CDR1 is SGHND and CDR2 is FRSKSL in the germline V gene.

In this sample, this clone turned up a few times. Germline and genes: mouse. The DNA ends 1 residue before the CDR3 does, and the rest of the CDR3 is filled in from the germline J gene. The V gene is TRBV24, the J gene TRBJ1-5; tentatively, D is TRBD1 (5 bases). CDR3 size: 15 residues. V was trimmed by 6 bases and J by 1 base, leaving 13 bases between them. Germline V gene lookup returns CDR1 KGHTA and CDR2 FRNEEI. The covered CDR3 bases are TGTGCCAGCAGGCCCTGGGGGTCCAACAACCAGGCTCCGCTT. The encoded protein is CASRPWGSNNQAPL. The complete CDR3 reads CASRPWGSNNQAPLF.

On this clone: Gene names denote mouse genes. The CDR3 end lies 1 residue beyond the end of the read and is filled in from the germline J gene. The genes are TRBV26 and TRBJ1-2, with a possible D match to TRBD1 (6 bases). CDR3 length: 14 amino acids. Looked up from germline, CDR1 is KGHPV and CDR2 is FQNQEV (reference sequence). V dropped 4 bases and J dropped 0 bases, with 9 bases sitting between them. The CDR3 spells CASSPGTSNSDYTF. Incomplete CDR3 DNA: TGTGCCAGCAGTCCCGGGACATCAAACTCCGACTACACC.

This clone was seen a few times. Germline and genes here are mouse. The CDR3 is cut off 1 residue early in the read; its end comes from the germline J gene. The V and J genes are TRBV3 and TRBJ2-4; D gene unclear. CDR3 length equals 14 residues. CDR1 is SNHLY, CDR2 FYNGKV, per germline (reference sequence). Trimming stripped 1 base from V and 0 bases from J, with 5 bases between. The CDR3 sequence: CASSLGGSQNTLYF. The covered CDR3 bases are TGTGCCAGCAGCTTAGGTGGTAGTCAAAACACCTTGTAC.

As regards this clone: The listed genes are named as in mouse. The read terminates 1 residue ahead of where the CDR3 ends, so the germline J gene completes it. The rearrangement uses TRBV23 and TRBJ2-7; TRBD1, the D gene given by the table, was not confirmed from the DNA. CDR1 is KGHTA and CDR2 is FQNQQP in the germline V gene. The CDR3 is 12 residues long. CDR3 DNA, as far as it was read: TGCTCCAGCAGTCAACAGGTCGAGGAACAGTAC. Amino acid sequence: CSSSQQVEEQY. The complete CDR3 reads CSSSQQVEEQYF.

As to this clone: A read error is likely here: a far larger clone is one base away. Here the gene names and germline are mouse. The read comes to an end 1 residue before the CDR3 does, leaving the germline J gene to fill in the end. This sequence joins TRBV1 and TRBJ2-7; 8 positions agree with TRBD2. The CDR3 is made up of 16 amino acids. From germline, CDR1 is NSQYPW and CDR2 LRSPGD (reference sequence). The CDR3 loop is CTCRADLGGSSYEQYF. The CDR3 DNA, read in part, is TGCACCTGCCGTGCAGATTTGGGGGGGAGCTCCTATGAACAGTAC.